This T cell receptor (beta chain) was sequenced for a study of glioma-infiltrating T cells after dendritic cell vaccination. Data came from immunoSEQ multiplex PCR; TCRdb stores just in-frame clones and leaves some out. The sample has over 55,000 clones; approximately 80% are singletons. Germline values: CDR1 MNHNY, CDR2 SVGAGI (reference sequence). This CDR3 is 14 amino acids long. V dropped 2 bases and J dropped 3 bases, with 10 bases sitting between them. The rearrangement joins TRBV6-6 to TRBJ1-1; D is ambiguous. The receptor was derived from a human donor with glioblastoma. The source was blood, collected before dendritic cell vaccination. The CDR3: CASSYGSGDTEAFF. The CDR3 bases are TGTGCCAGCAGTTACGGGTCCGGGGACACTGAAGCTTTCTTT.